The entry below describes one TCR beta chain. Its antigen is unknown. The data were taken from a study of cytomegalovirus exposure and HLA in healthy donors. The CDR3 extends over 19 amino acids. The germline V gene has CDR1 SNHLY and CDR2 FYNNEI. V dropped 6 bases and J dropped 3; count of bases not matched to a gene: 13. Broader study findings: It was around 160 TCR beta chains that were listed as cytomegalovirus-associated. In a later analysis, a genetic analysis reported fewer productive-TCR N-insertions in an Asian-associated ancestry cluster than the cohort average.

PCR involved 60 Vbeta and 13 Jbeta primers. The table came from immunoSEQ multiplex PCR; TCRdb's copy has only in-frame clones and leaves some out. The table has under 200,000 clones, about 71% seen once. The donors comprised healthy bone marrow donors. The rearrangement uses TRBV2 and TRBJ2-1; 14 bases are a match to TRBD2. Sequencing was carried out using PBMCs. This TCR was recovered from a woman aged 25 to 39 in good health and CMV-seronegative. The CDR3 is CASSAGLAGGPSYYNEQFF. CDR3 in DNA: TGTGCCAGCAGCGCCGGACTAGCGGGAGGCCCCAGCTACTACAATGAGCAGTTCTTC.